One sample yielded the 6 T cell receptor beta chains listed below, sequenced in a study of response to subunit inactivated influenza vaccine. TCRdb reprocessed the RT-PCR reads with MiXCR, giving one entry per CDR3 protein. The sample holds over 450,000 distinct CDR3 sequences; approximately 12% are singletons and the top ten take over 10%. This specimen consisted of PBMCs from blood, obtained more than 35 days after vaccination. The receptors shown here come from a man aged 50 to 60 who received an inactivated influenza vaccine.

This clonotype was counted between two and nine times. V is TRBV29-1 and J is TRBJ2-7, with TRBD2 matching over 7 bases. The trim removed 7 bases at V and 7 bases at J, leaving 10 bases unmatched. The germline V gene encodes CDR1 SQVTM and CDR2 ANQGSEA. The CDR3 is 12 amino acids. The CDR3 DNA follows: TGCAGCGCTTACGTGAGGGACTATGAGCAGTACTTC. Its translation is CSAYVRDYEQYF.

CDR3 coding DNA: TGCGCCAGCAGCTTGGAAGATCCCTTCTACAATGAGCAGTTCTTC. Amino acid sequence: CASSLEDPFYNEQFF. The chain employs TRBV5-1 and TRBJ2-1; no reliable D call. The CDR3 has 15 amino acids. Germline V gene sequence: CDR1 SGHRS, CDR2 YFSETQ. The V gene lost 0 bases and the J gene lost 3 bases, with 10 bases spanning the gap.

This clonotype turned up a few times. CDR3: CASSLAPSGGTDTQYF. CDR3 sequence (DNA): TGTGCCAGCAGCTTGGCTCCCAGCGGAGGCACAGATACGCAGTATTTT. The rearrangement links TRBV5-6 to TRBJ2-3; D is perhaps TRBD2 (5 bases). Germline assignment: CDR1 SGHDT and CDR2 YYEEEE. This CDR3 comprises 16 residues. V was cut by 0 bases and J by 1 base, with 12 bases left in between.

V is TRBV12-3 or TRBV12-4 and J is TRBJ1-3; D is uncertain. V lost 7 bases to trimming and J lost 4 bases, with 11 bases between them. The CDR3 is 13 amino acids. CDR3 DNA: TGTGCCAGCACCGTGTCTGGCGGAAACACCATATATTTT. Amino acids: CASTVSGGNTIYF.

The chain carries TRBV7-9 and TRBJ2-1; D not certain. CDR1 is SEHNR and CDR2 is FQNEAQ in the germline V gene (reference sequence). CDR3 size: 14 residues. V was trimmed by 5 bases and J by 9 bases, leaving 17 bases between them. CDR3 region: CASSKNKADGEQFF. The CDR3 DNA is TGTGCCAGCAGCAAGAATAAGGCGGACGGTGAGCAGTTCTTC.

This clonotype was observed a handful of times. The chain is built from TRBV9 and TRBJ2-1, with TRBD2 identical over 9 bases. Germline lookup yields CDR1 SGDLS and CDR2 YYNGEE. V lost 4 bases, J lost 10 bases, and 9 bases stayed unmatched. CDR3 length: 14 amino acids. CDR3 sequence (DNA): TGTGCCAGCAGCTTCACTGGGGGACTAGCCGAGCAGTTCTTC. Its protein is CASSFTGGLAEQFF.